One sample yielded the 29 T cell receptor beta chains listed below, sequenced in a study of human T cells and chemical hapten exposure. In TCRdb, the RACE reads were re-called with MiXCR into one record per CDR3 protein. This table has about 84,000 distinct CDR3 sequences, around 9.6% appearing once. Described time point: patch test 2, 6 weeks after DPC sensitization. The treatment was: therapeutic diphenylcyclopropenone sensitization with weekly scalp DPC. This specimen was whole blood, taken in connection with sensitization to the hapten diphenylcyclopropenone (DPC). The receptor source for this set is a woman in her twenties or thirties with alopecia areata. Some clones in this sample may be carry-over from other donors' samples.

In this sample, this clonotype turned up many times. This chain connects TRBV19 to TRBJ2-3; TRBD1 agrees at 8 bases. J was trimmed by 7 bases and V by 9 bases; bases with no gene match: 6. Germline CDR1 reads LNHDA; CDR2 reads SQIVND (reference sequence). This CDR3 region has 12 residues. The CDR3 DNA follows: TGTGCCAGCTGGGACAGGAAGCATACGCAGTATTTT. It codes for CASWDRKHTQYF.

This clonotype was observed at least ten times. This rearrangement joins TRBV20-1 to TRBJ1-5; D may be TRBD1 (6 bases). The CDR3 covers 18 residues. The V gene's germline CDR1 is DFQATT and CDR2 SNEGSKA (reference sequence). The germline V and J ends were trimmed by 0 bases and 2 bases, with 20 bases remaining between them. The CDR3 region is CSARDPPWGAKGNQPQHF. The CDR3 DNA is TGCAGTGCTAGAGACCCACCTTGGGGGGCAAAGGGCAATCAGCCCCAGCATTTT.

In its sample, this clonotype was seen many times. This sequence joins TRBV20-1 and TRBJ1-4, with D unresolved. Trimming shortened V by 1 base and J by 8 bases, and 14 bases separated the two germline ends. This CDR3 has 14 residues. In germline, CDR1 is DFQATT, CDR2 SNEGSKA (reference sequence). CDR3 amino acids: CSARGPFVREKLFF. Here the CDR3 DNA reads TGCAGTGCTAGAGGGCCGTTTGTACGGGAAAAACTGTTTTTT.

This clonotype was observed at least ten times. This chain joins TRBV29-1 and TRBJ2-7; D gene ambiguous. V lost 6 bases, J lost 3 bases, and 9 bases lay in between. The CDR3 has 11 residues. Germline V CDR1 and CDR2: SQVTM, ANQGSEA. The DNA for the CDR3 is TGCAGCGTCCGAAGGAACTACGAGCAGTACTTC. Its translation: CSVRRNYEQYF.

This chain uses TRBV20-1 with TRBJ2-3, with TRBD2 matching over 7 bases. Germline-derived CDR1 and CDR2 are DFQATT and SNEGSKA (reference sequence). The J segment lost 0 bases and the V segment lost 1 base, leaving 7 bases of the junction unmatched. This CDR3 is 16 amino acids long. CDR3 sequence: CSARVFGGGSTDTQYF. The CDR3, as DNA: TGCAGTGCTAGAGTATTCGGCGGGGGTAGCACAGATACGCAGTATTTT.

This clonotype was detected many times. The chain is built from TRBV7-6 and TRBJ2-7; TRBD1 might be the D (6 bases). V shed 4 bases and J shed 5 bases, with 12 bases lying between them. Germline lookup yields CDR1 SGHVS and CDR2 FNYEAQ. The CDR3 runs to 13 residues. CDR3 DNA: TGTGCCAGCAGCTCCGGCAGGGGTCACGAGCAGTACTTC. It translates to CASSSGRGHEQYF.

This clonotype was seen a few times. This sequence joins TRBV12-3 or TRBV12-4 and TRBJ1-5; D gene unclear. The V gene lost 6 bases and the J gene lost 3 bases, with 6 bases spanning the gap. The CDR3 contains 12 residues. CDR3: CASRAVNQPQHF. CDR3 in DNA: TGTGCCAGCAGGGCAGTCAATCAGCCCCAGCATTTT.

This clonotype was recorded a few times. This sequence joins TRBV20-1 and TRBJ1-3; 9 nucleotides match TRBD1. CDR1 and CDR2 (germline): DFQATT, SNEGSKA (reference sequence). The CDR3 runs 14 residues. Trimming at V came to 2 bases and at J to 2 bases, leaving 1 base not matched to a gene. The CDR3 bases are TGCAGTGCTAGAAGACAGGGGGCTGGAAACACCATATATTTT. Its translation is CSARRQGAGNTIYF.

J is TRBJ2-1 and V is TRBV7-6, with 10 bases fitting TRBD1. This CDR3 is 17 amino acids long. J was trimmed by 0 bases and V by 2 bases; bases with no gene match: 4. From germline, CDR1 is SGHVS and CDR2 FNYEAQ. The CDR3 spells CASSLYGQGGSYNEQFF. DNA of the CDR3: TGTGCCAGCAGCTTATACGGACAGGGGGGCTCCTACAATGAGCAGTTCTTC.

Turning to this clonotype: Being one base from a much bigger clone, this may be a read error. The chain couples TRBV12-3 or TRBV12-4 to TRBJ2-3, with 11 bases identical to TRBD2. The CDR3 is 17 residues long. The chain's CDR3 is CANSFSGRAASTDTQYF. The CDR3 DNA reads as TGTGCCAACAGTTTTAGCGGGAGGGCCGCTAGCACAGATACGCAGTATTTT.

In its sample, this clonotype was seen many times. The chain recombines TRBV7-8 with TRBJ1-1; TRBD1 agrees at 7 bases. Losses at the gene ends were 1 base for V and 4 bases for J; bases not matched to a gene: 6. CDR1 SGHVS and CDR2 FQNEAQ come from the germline V gene. The CDR3 contains 15 residues. CDR3 in amino acids: CASSLETGKGTEAFF. CDR3 sequence (DNA): TGTGCCAGCAGCTTAGAGACAGGGAAGGGCACTGAAGCTTTCTTT.

The chain has TRBV6-2 or TRBV6-3 and TRBJ1-1; a possible D gene is TRBD1 (6 bases). V dropped 1 base and J dropped 2 bases, with 11 bases sitting between them. This CDR3 is built from 15 residues. Germline CDR1 reads MNHEY; CDR2 reads SVGEGT. The CDR3 loop reads CASSYFQGLNTEAFF. CDR3 in DNA: TGTGCCAGCAGTTACTTTCAGGGGCTCAACACTGAAGCTTTCTTT.

This clonotype has at least ten counts. V is TRBV12-3 or TRBV12-4 and J is TRBJ2-7; D is perhaps TRBD2 (6 bases). The CDR3 extends over 13 amino acids. The V end was cut by 3 bases, the J end by 4 bases, with 10 bases between. CDR3 region: CASSFRGTYEQYF. The DNA of the CDR3 is TGTGCCAGCAGTTTTCGGGGGACGTACGAGCAGTACTTC.

This clonotype was picked up many times. This chain links TRBV9 with TRBJ2-1, with 9 bases fitting TRBD2. This CDR3 is 14 amino acids long. Germline trimming cut 3 bases from V and 7 bases from J; bases unmatched to any gene: 5. The germline CDR1 and CDR2 sequences are SGDLS and YYNGEE. CDR3 DNA: TGTGCCAGCAGCGGTAGCGGGAGTTGGAATGAGCAGTTCTTC. Translation gives CASSGSGSWNEQFF.

This clonotype occurred many times. The chain is built from TRBV29-1 and TRBJ1-2; 8 nucleotides line up with TRBD1. Germline lookup yields CDR1 SQVTM and CDR2 ANQGSEA. CDR3 size: 15 residues. The V gene end was trimmed by 8 bases and the J gene end by 6 bases; junction bases not matched to a gene: 17. The chain's CDR3 is CSFLSRGQATHGYTF. The CDR3 coding sequence is TGCAGCTTTCTAAGCCGGGGACAGGCGACTCATGGCTACACCTTC.

This clonotype has ten or more counts. V usage is TRBV6-2 or TRBV6-3 and J usage is TRBJ1-5; a possible D gene is TRBD1 (5 bases). The CDR3 extends over 18 amino acids. CDR1 MNHEY and CDR2 SVGEGT come from the germline V gene. The V end was cut by 0 bases, the J end by 0 bases, with 15 bases between. The CDR3 region has the DNA TGTGCCAGCAGTTACTCGCCGCATGGGGGTTATAGCAATCAGCCCCAGCATTTT. Its protein product is CASSYSPHGGYSNQPQHF.

This clonotype was counted ten times or more. The chain carries TRBV7-3 and TRBJ1-1; TRBD1 is a possible D gene (5 bases). The germline CDR1 and CDR2 sequences are SGHTA and FQGTGA. The CDR3 runs to 13 residues. The germline V and J ends were trimmed by 3 bases and 4 bases, with 9 bases remaining between them. CDR3 sequence (DNA): TGTGCCAGCAGCTTGACCGGGGGCACTGAAGCTTTCTTT. Protein sequence: CASSLTGGTEAFF.

This clonotype was detected a few times. The genes are TRBV6-2 or TRBV6-3 and TRBJ1-6; D is undetermined. The germline gives CDR1 MNHEY, CDR2 SVGEGT. The CDR3 length is 13 residues. The V end lost 7 bases, the J end lost 7 bases, and 11 bases lay between the germline ends. The DNA for the CDR3 is TGTGCCAGCACGCGGAGCGGCAATTCACCCCTCCACTTT. This gives the protein CASTRSGNSPLHF.

This clonotype came up many times. The gene calls are TRBV7-9 and TRBJ2-2; TRBD2 might be the D (6 bases). The CDR3 loop spans 14 amino acids. Per germline, CDR1 SEHNR and CDR2 FQNEAQ (reference sequence). The ends were cut back, 5 bases at V and 1 base at J, with 8 bases in the middle. The CDR3 region has the DNA TGTGCCAGCAGCGGAGCGGGGAACACCGGGGAGCTGTTTTTT. This sequence encodes CASSGAGNTGELFF.

In nucleotides, the CDR3 is TGTGCCATCGGGGCCTACAGGGAACCCGATAGCAATCAGCCCCAGCATTTT. It specifies CAIGAYREPDSNQPQHF. V gene TRBV10-3 combines with J gene TRBJ1-5; D perhaps matches TRBD1 (6 bases). Trimming took 8 bases from V and 0 from J, leaving 20 bases between them. CDR1 and CDR2 from the germline V gene are ENHRY and SYGVKD. The CDR3 length is 17 residues.

V and J are TRBV18 and TRBJ1-4; D not certain. The CDR3 loop spans 14 amino acids. V lost 3 bases and J 0 bases, leaving 5 bases between the germline ends. From germline, CDR1 is KGHSH and CDR2 LQKENI. Written as DNA, the CDR3 is TGTGCCAGCTCACCGGCGGCAACTAATGAAAAACTGTTTTTT. As protein: CASSPAATNEKLFF.

This clonotype was counted many times. The chain combines TRBV5-5 with TRBJ2-7; D uncertain. In germline, CDR1 is SGHKS, CDR2 YYEKEE (reference sequence). V was pared by 0 bases and J by 0 bases, with 10 bases between. The CDR3 sequence is 15 residues long. CDR3 nucleotide sequence: TGTGCCAGCAGCTTGGTAGAACGCCACTCCTACGAGCAGTACTTC. It translates to CASSLVERHSYEQYF.

The chain has TRBV20-1 and TRBJ2-3; D might be TRBD1 or TRBD2, each matching 5 bases. Germline V lookup: CDR1 DFQATT, CDR2 SNEGSKA (reference sequence). The CDR3 spans 14 residues. Trimming took off 6 bases at V and 4 bases at J, with 17 bases between the two ends. CDR3 sequence: CSANPGTLPDTQYF. Here the CDR3 DNA reads TGCAGTGCGAACCCGGGGACCCTCCCAGATACGCAGTATTTT.

The sample holds a few counts of this clonotype. Because it lacks the conserved phenylalanine or tryptophan at the end, this CDR3 is likely a read error. The DNA is left out, because the CDR3 cannot be placed on it with certainty; the CDR3 is given as TCRdb lists it. The chain recombines TRBV9 with TRBJ1-6; the table names TRBD1, a call not compared with the DNA. The CDR3 totals 10 residues, both ends included. CDR1 and CDR2 from the germline V gene are SGDLS and YYNGEE. The CDR3 here is CASSAGSLIP.

This clonotype was observed at least ten times. This chain connects TRBV18 to TRBJ1-5, with D hard to call. The length of the CDR3 is 14 residues. The ends were cut back, 1 base at V and 3 bases at J, with 7 bases in the middle. Germline V gives CDR1 KGHSH, CDR2 LQKENI. CDR3 sequence: CASSPQGFNQPQHF. CDR3 bases: TGTGCCAGCTCACCACAGGGCTTCAATCAGCCCCAGCATTTT. Together with reference TRBV18 and TRBJ1-5, the CDR3 gives the full variable domain: NAGVMQNPRHLVRRRGQEARLRCSPMKGHSHVYWYRQLPEEGLKFMVYLQKENIIDESGMPKERFSAEFPKEGPSILRIQQVVRGDSAAYFCASSPQGFNQPQHFGDGTRLSIL.

This clonotype was detected a few times. This chain links TRBV29-1 with TRBJ1-2; unclear D gene. CDR1 is SQVTM, CDR2 ANQGSEA, per germline. The V end lost 3 bases, the J end lost 7 bases, and 18 bases lay between the germline ends. The CDR3 covers 14 residues. In DNA form, the CDR3 reads TGCAGCGTTGACTATGCACTACCTGGCAGTGGCTACACCTTC. Translating it yields CSVDYALPGSGYTF.

This clonotype was seen at least ten times. The V call is TRBV20-1, the J call TRBJ2-7, with 8 bases identical to TRBD2. The germline V gene has CDR1 DFQATT and CDR2 SNEGSKA (reference sequence). The length of the CDR3 is 12 residues. V was clipped by 3 bases and J by 7 bases; unmatched bases: 5. The CDR3 sequence: CSASGRAQEQYF. DNA for the CDR3: TGCAGTGCTAGCGGGAGGGCTCAGGAGCAGTACTTC.

This clonotype came up many times. The V and J genes are TRBV19 and TRBJ1-2; D gene ambiguous. Germline assignment: CDR1 LNHDA and CDR2 SQIVND (reference sequence). The V and J ends lost 5 bases and 8 bases respectively, with 18 bases between them. This CDR3 has 14 amino acids. This chain's CDR3 is CASSFGPPTAGYTF. The CDR3 DNA reads TGTGCCAGTAGTTTTGGACCTCCTACGGCGGGCTACACCTTC.

This clonotype was counted ten times or more. In DNA form, the CDR3 reads TGTGCCAGCAGTTTCCGGCAGGGGGCCGGGGAGCAGTTCTTC. It is translated as CASSFRQGAGEQFF. The chain joins TRBV12-3 or TRBV12-4 to TRBJ2-1; 8 bases line up with TRBD1. CDR3 length: 14 amino acids. Germline trimming cut 3 bases from V and 10 bases from J; bases unmatched to any gene: 8.